One T cell receptor (beta chain) is described in this entry. What it binds is not known. This sample is drawn from a study of neoadjuvant anti-PD-1 for oral cavity cancer. Findings of the study overall: TCR analyses covered only a few patients per response group. Expansion of preexisting intratumoral clones was suggested to aid response.

The data were produced by immunoSEQ multiplex PCR, yet TCRdb's version contains in-frame clones alone and is incomplete. This table holds around 37,000 clones, about 36% found once. The V gene end was trimmed by 2 bases and the J gene end by 4 bases; junction bases not matched to a gene: 13. The CDR3 contains 18 residues. Germline-derived CDR1 and CDR2 are SGHNT and YYREEE (reference sequence). Specified time point: after neoadjuvant nivolumab, at surgical resection. J is TRBJ1-1 and V is TRBV5-4, with 11 bases that match TRBD1. The specimen was tumor tissue, collected after nivolumab (anti-PD-1) treatment. This receptor was obtained from a person aged 35-79 years with oral cavity squamous cell carcinoma. The CDR3 DNA reads TGTGCCAGCAGCTTAAAAGGACAGGGGGCGTTTCGGAGCACTGAAGCTTTCTTT. This encodes CASSLKGQGAFRSTEAFF.